Listed here is a single T cell receptor beta chain. The antigen remains undetermined. Germline lookup yields CDR1 MGHDK and CDR2 SYGVNS. The CDR3 runs 16 residues. V dropped 5 bases and J dropped 5; count of bases not matched to a gene: 7. CMV status came from CD4+ IFNgamma after overnight CMV lysate stimulation. The beta constant-region primer was an equimolar mix of two oligonucleotides covering TRBC1 and TRBC2. Ligated cDNA was amplified by four rounds of PCR with nested alpha and beta constant-region primers and SP2. TCRdb re-analysed the UMI-ligation and nested PCR reads in MiXCR, keeping a single row per CDR3 protein. The repertoire holds 98,000 or so distinct CDR3 sequences, with roughly 15% as singletons. The sample belongs to a study of naive and memory T cell subsets. Study-wide results and caveats: Especially in CD8 cells, naive repertoires contained a few larger clonotypes, possibly CD45RA-re-expressing memory cells.

The sequence derives from a human donor in good health. V usage is TRBV25-1 and J usage is TRBJ2-5; 14 positions match TRBD2. Sequencing was done on a sample of naive CD8+ T cells from blood. This CDR3 is CASSTRRTSGRETQYF. CDR3 DNA: TGTGCCAGCAGTACCCGGAGGACTAGCGGGAGGGAGACCCAGTACTTC.